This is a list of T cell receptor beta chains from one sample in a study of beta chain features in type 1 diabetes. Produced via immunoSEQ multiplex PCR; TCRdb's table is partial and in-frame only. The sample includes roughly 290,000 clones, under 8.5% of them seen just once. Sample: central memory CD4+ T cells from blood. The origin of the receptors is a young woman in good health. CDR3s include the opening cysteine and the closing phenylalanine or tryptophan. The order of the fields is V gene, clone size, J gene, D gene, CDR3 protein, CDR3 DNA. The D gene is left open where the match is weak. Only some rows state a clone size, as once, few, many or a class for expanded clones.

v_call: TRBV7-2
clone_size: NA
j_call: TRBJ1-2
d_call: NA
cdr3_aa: CASSLNSFYGYTF
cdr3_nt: TGTGCCAGCAGCTTAAACTCCTTCTATGGCTACACCTTC

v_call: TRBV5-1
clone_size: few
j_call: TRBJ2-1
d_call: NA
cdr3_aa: CASSLQYNEQFF
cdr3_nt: TGCGCCAGCAGCCTTCAGTACAATGAGCAGTTCTTC

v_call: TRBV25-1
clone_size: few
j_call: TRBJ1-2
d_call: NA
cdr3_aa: CASSRQANYGYTF
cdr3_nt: TGTGCCAGCAGTCGACAGGCTAACTATGGCTACACCTTC

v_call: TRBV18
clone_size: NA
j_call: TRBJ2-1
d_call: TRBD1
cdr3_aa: CASSPAGGLYTGQFF
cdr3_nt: TGTGCCAGCTCACCAGCAGGGGGTCTCTACACAGGCCAGTTCTTC

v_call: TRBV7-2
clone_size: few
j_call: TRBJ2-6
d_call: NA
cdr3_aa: CASSSPWTRLSGANVLTF
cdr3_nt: TGTGCCAGCAGCTCCCCTTGGACGCGTCTATCTGGGGCCAACGTCCTGACTTTC

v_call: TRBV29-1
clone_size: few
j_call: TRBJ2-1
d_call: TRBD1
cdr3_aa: CSVGTGWYNEQFF
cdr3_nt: TGCAGCGTAGGGACAGGGTGGTACAATGAGCAGTTCTTC

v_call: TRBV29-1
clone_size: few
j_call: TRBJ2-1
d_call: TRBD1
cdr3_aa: CSVERDRDNEQFF
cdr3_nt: TGCAGCGTTGAACGGGACAGGGACAATGAGCAGTTCTTC

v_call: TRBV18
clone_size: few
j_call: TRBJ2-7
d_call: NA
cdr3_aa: CASSTKLGNPREQYF
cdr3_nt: TGTGCCAGCTCAACGAAGTTGGGTAACCCACGCGAGCAGTACTTC

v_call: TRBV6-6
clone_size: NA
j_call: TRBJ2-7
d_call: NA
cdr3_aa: CASSYGLDSYEQYF
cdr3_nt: TGTGCCAGCAGTTACGGACTGGACTCCTACGAGCAGTACTTC

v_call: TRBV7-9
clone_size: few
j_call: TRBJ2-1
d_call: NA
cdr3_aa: CASSLDPGHLSYNEQFF
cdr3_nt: TGTGCCAGCAGCTTAGACCCGGGGCATCTCTCCTACAATGAGCAGTTCTTC

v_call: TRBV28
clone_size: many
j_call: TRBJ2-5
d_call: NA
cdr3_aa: CASSLSETETQYF
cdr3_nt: TGTGCCAGCAGTTTAAGCGAGACGGAGACCCAGTACTTC

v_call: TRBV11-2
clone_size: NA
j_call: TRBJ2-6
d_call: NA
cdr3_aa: CASRSRGGVSGANVLTF
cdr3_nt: TGTGCCAGCAGGTCAAGAGGGGGAGTCTCTGGGGCCAACGTCCTGACTTTC

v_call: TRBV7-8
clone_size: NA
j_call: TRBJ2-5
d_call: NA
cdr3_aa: CASASSEIRGVGPYF
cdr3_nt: TGTGCCAGCGCCTCTAGTGAGATTCGCGGGGTGGGTCCGTACTTC

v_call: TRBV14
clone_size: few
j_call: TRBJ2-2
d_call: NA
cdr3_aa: CASSQITGSNTGELFF
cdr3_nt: TGTGCCAGCAGCCAGATTACGGGGTCGAACACCGGGGAGCTGTTTTTT

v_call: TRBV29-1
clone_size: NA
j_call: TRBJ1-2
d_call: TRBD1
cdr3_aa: CSATSGTGGLSWDGYTF
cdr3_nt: TGCAGCGCTACTTCCGGGACAGGGGGCTTAAGTTGGGATGGCTACACCTTC

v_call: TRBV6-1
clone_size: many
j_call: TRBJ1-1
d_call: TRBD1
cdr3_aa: CASSGIQGAEAFF
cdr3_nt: TGTGCCAGCAGTGGCATACAGGGGGCTGAAGCTTTCTTT